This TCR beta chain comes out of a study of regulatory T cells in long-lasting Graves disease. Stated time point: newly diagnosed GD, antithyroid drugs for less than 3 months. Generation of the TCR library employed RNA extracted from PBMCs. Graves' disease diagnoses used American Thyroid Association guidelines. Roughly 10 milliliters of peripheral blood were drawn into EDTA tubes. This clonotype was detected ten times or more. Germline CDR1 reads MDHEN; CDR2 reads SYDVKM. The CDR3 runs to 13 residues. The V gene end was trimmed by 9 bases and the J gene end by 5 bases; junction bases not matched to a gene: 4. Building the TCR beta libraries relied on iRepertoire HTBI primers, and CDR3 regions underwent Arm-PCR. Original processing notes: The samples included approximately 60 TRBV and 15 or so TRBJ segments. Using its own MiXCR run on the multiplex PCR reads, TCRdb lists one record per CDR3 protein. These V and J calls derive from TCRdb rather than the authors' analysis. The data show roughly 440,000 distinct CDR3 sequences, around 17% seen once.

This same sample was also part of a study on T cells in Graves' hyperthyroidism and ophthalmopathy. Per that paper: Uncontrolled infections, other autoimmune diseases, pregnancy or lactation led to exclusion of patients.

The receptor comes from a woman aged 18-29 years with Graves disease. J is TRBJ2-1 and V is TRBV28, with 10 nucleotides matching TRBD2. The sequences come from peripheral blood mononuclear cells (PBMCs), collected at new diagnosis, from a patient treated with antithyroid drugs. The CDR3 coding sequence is TGTGCCAGTCTTAGCGGGAGGCACAATGAGCAGTTCTTC. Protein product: CASLSGRHNEQFF.